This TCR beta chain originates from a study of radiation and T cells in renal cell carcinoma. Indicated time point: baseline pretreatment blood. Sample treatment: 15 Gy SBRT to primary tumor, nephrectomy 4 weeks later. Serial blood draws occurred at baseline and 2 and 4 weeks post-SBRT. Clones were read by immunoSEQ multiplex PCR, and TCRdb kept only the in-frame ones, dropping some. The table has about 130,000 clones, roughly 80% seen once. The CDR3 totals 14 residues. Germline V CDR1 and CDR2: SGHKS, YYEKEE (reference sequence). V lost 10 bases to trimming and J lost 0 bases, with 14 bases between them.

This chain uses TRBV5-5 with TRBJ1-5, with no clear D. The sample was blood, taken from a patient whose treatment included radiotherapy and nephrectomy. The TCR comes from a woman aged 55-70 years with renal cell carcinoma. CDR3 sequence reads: CAPSAAYSNQPQHF. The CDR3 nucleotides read TGTGCCCCGTCGGCCGCTTATAGCAATCAGCCCCAGCATTTT.